This TCR beta chain was sequenced for a study of blood T cell repertoires in COVID-19 (TCRdb year 2020). At the level of the whole study: Collaborator samples came from the United States, Italy and Spain and covered acute and convalescent phases of COVID-19. The material from the prospective study consisted of cDNA or gDNA derived from T cells, B-cell-depleted T cells, or PBMCs. The dataset comprised deeply sampled blood TCRbeta repertoires from subjects exposed to, actively infected with, or recovered from COVID-19. The repertoires were made available in a free public database intended to serve as a resource for research on the immune response to SARS-CoV-2. The samples were drawn from the first 160 participants of the ongoing ImmuneRACE study and from some 1,300 subjects provided by 6 global collaborators. Sample metadata almost always included a de-identified subject ID, COVID-19 status, age in years and sex. Where available, HLA class I and class II types were taken from metadata supplied by the sample provider and were not determined by assay-based typing.

CDR1 and CDR2 are drawn from the germline V gene (reference sequence): MNHEY, SMNVEV. The V end loses 3 bases and the J end loses 4 bases, and a stretch of 7 bases separates them. The CDR3 has 13 amino acids, counting the end cysteine and phenylalanine. CDR3 DNA is the only sequence kept; it has 39 bases, read in frame from the first base. Beyond this particular receptor, the publication reports: How much clinical and demographic metadata was included differed by source and by participant, and the metadata was provided uncurated.

Whole blood was collected in K2EDTA tubes by collaborating institutions according to the institutions' own protocols. Collaborator samples were shipped for TCRbeta analysis as frozen whole blood, isolated PBMCs, or DNA extracted from either sample type. The immunoSEQ Assay, a bias-controlled multiplex PCR, was used to amplify TCRbeta CDR3 regions from genomic DNA. On the authors' methods: The number of nucleated cells in each sample was estimated by amplification of reference gene primers within the assay. Sequence reads were collapsed and filtered to measure the absolute abundance of every unique TCRbeta CDR3 rearrangement. Productive Simpson clonality was computed per sample as the square root of Simpson's diversity index over productive rearrangements. TCRdb obtained this table from immuneACCESS and retained in-frame rearrangements with V and J assigned. These tables miss some clones; where compared with another copy, unresolved V genes account for less than half of the shortfall, and the remainder is unexplained. Clonal size and the V and J genes are those of that table, whereas D and trimming came from the DNA. The sample table contains tens of thousands of clones; only one count was recorded for approximately 80% of them. Jointly, the top ten make up 8.8% of the sample.

Remarks on this clone: This clone's antigen is unknown. No clone much larger than this one lies a single base away; base qualities are absent.

Sequencing used peripheral blood. The rearranged segments are TRBV27 and TRBJ1-5; D gene: possibly TRBD1, on 5 matching bases. This sequence was found in a man in his fifties or sixties with acute or convalescent COVID-19. Here is the DNA: TGTGCCAGCAGTTTGACAGCGAATCAGCCCCAGCATTTT. It codes for CASSLTANQPQHF.